Following are 32 T cell receptor beta chains from one sample sequenced in a study of T cell responses to AZD1222 COVID-19 vaccine. This table comes from immunoSEQ multiplex PCR, and its TCRdb copy is limited to in-frame clones, with some not included. The table records fewer than 250,000 clones, approximately 94% of them present only once. Specimen: peripheral blood, collected on day 0 of MenACWY control vaccination. These receptors all come from an adult in good health.

The chain is built from TRBV7-9 and TRBJ2-3, with D hard to call. Deletions cut 1 base from V and 9 bases from J, with 8 bases between. Germline V gene sequence: CDR1 SEHNR, CDR2 FQNEAQ (reference sequence). The length of the CDR3 is 12 residues. For the CDR3, the DNA is TGTGCCAGCAGCTTAGAGTTGGGGACGCAGTATTTT. Residues: CASSLELGTQYF.

The V gene is TRBV9, the J gene TRBJ2-7; weak D call: TRBD2 (7 bases). Germline lookup yields CDR1 SGDLS and CDR2 YYNGEE. The V gene lost 4 bases and the J gene lost 0 bases, with 11 bases spanning the gap. The CDR3 loop spans 14 amino acids. Here the CDR3 reads CASSQGGDSYEQYF. The CDR3 nucleotides read TGTGCCAGCAGCCAAGGGGGGGACTCCTACGAGCAGTACTTC.

Worth noting for this clone: Other nucleotide sequences from this sample produce the same CDR3. The J gene is TRBJ1-2, the V gene TRBV12-3 or TRBV12-4; D is unresolved. V lost 6 bases and J lost 0, with 8 bases in between. This CDR3 has 13 residues. DNA of the CDR3: TGTGCCAGCAGCCGTGGGCCTAACTATGGCTACACCTTC. Translating gives CASSRGPNYGYTF.

This chain links TRBV7-8 with TRBJ2-5; 10 bases line up with TRBD2. This CDR3 is built from 13 residues. Germline assignment: CDR1 SGHVS and CDR2 FQNEAQ. J was trimmed by 5 bases and V by 5 bases; bases with no gene match: 2. CDR3 DNA sequence: TGTGCCAGCAGCCGGGGACTAGCGGAGACCCAGTACTTC. It translates to CASSRGLAETQYF.

The chain has TRBV29-1 and TRBJ1-1; D call uncertain. CDR1 and CDR2 (germline): SQVTM, ANQGSEA. Trimming took 4 bases from V and 0 from J, leaving 9 bases between them. The CDR3 has 13 residues. CDR3 amino acids: CSVGDKLNTEAFF. The CDR3 nucleotides read TGCAGCGTTGGAGACAAGTTGAACACTGAAGCTTTCTTT.

The chain carries TRBV5-1 and TRBJ2-5, with 11 bases aligning to TRBD2. Germline-derived CDR1 and CDR2 are SGHRS and YFSETQ. V trimming: 0 bases; J trimming: 5 bases; junction bases outside the gene matches: 15. This CDR3 contains 19 residues. The CDR3 DNA reads as TGCGCCAGCAGCTTGGCCCCTCGAACTAGCGGGGGTTCCGGGGAGACCCAGTACTTC. Its translation: CASSLAPRTSGGSGETQYF. Supplemented by reference TRBV5-1 and TRBJ2-5, the full variable domain reads KAGVTQTPRYLIKTRGQQVTLSCSPISGHRSVSWYQQTPGQGLQFLFEYFSETQRNKGNFPGRFSGRQFSNSRSEMNVSTLELGDSALYLCASSLAPRTSGGSGETQYFGPGTRLLVL.

This chain links TRBV12-3 or TRBV12-4 with TRBJ1-2; D gene ambiguous. Trimming removed 3 bases from V and 7 bases from J, with 9 bases in between. This CDR3 is built from 12 residues. The CDR3 loop is CASSFRGRGYTF. CDR3 in DNA: TGTGCCAGCAGTTTCCGGGGTCGTGGCTACACCTTC.

The chain uses TRBV4-2 and TRBJ2-2; TRBD2 aligns across 9 bases. The V segment lost 4 bases and the J segment 4 bases; nucleotides outside the gene matches: 13. Germline V gene lookup returns CDR1 LGHNA and CDR2 YNFKEQ. The CDR3 runs to 18 residues. The CDR3 sequence is CASSPELVASGVTGELFF. The CDR3 DNA reads as TGTGCCAGCAGCCCTGAGCTCGTTGCTAGCGGGGTCACCGGGGAGCTGTTTTTT.

The chain couples TRBV6-5 to TRBJ2-7, with D perhaps TRBD2 (6 bases). Deletions cut 6 bases from V and 2 bases from J, with 14 bases between. Germline loops: CDR1 MNHEY, CDR2 SVGAGI. This CDR3 region has 14 residues. The CDR3 spells CASRGLGSTYEQYF. CDR3 nucleotide sequence: TGTGCCAGCAGGGGACTGGGTAGTACCTACGAGCAGTACTTC.

The genes are TRBV6-5 and TRBJ2-7; 7 bases align to TRBD1. Trimming cost V 4 bases and J 0 bases; bases outside gene matches: 3. This CDR3 comprises 14 residues. The germline gives CDR1 MNHEY, CDR2 SVGAGI. CDR3 coding DNA: TGTGCCAGCAGTTGGGACAGTAGCTCCTACGAGCAGTACTTC. It is translated as CASSWDSSSYEQYF.

The J gene is TRBJ1-3, the V gene TRBV2, with 7 positions matching TRBD1. The germline gives CDR1 SNHLY, CDR2 FYNNEI. V shed 2 bases and J 8 bases; nucleotides not matched to a gene: 6. This CDR3 has 14 residues. Here the CDR3 DNA reads TGTGCCAGCAGTGAACGCCGGACAGGCGACACCATATATTTT. Translated: CASSERRTGDTIYF.

The table lists this clone with a count of one. V usage is TRBV4-1 and J usage is TRBJ1-6; D is unresolved. The V and J ends lost 2 bases and 5 bases respectively, with 10 bases between them. Germline CDR1 reads MGHRA; CDR2 reads YSYEKL. This CDR3 has 15 residues. The CDR3 DNA is TGCGCCAGCAGCCAATCAGGACGAGATAATTCACCCCTCCACTTT. Translated, it gives CASSQSGRDNSPLHF.

The rearrangement joins TRBV25-1 to TRBJ2-5; possibly TRBD1 for D (6 bases). Trimming removed 4 bases from V and 5 bases from J, with 14 bases in between. Germline values: CDR1 MGHDK, CDR2 SYGVNS. This CDR3 has 14 amino acids. CDR3 nucleotide sequence: TGTGCCAGCAGTGCTTACAGGGCGCGGGAGACCCAGTACTTC. Residues: CASSAYRARETQYF.

This rearrangement joins TRBV30 to TRBJ2-6; no clear D. The CDR3 totals 18 residues. V gave up 0 bases and J gave up 0 bases, with 15 bases separating them. Germline V CDR1 and CDR2: GTSNPN, SVGIG (reference sequence). CDR3 in amino acids: CAWSVPNRPSSGANVLTF. CDR3 coding DNA: TGTGCCTGGAGTGTACCGAACCGCCCGAGCTCTGGGGCCAACGTCCTGACTTTC. Filled out from reference TRBV30 and TRBJ2-6, the complete variable domain reads SQTIHQWPATLVQPVGSPLSLECTVEGTSNPNLYWYRQAAGRGLQLLFYSVGIGQISSEVPQNLSASRPQDRQFILSSKKLLLSDSGFYLCAWSVPNRPSSGANVLTFGAGSRLTVL.

This chain joins TRBV10-3 and TRBJ2-3, with D possibly TRBD1 on 6 matching bases. Germline V gene data show CDR1 as ENHRY and CDR2 as SYGVKD. CDR3 length equals 14 residues. Trimming removed 3 bases from V and 6 bases from J, with 13 bases in between. CDR3 residues: CAISEQGPGDTQYF. CDR3 coding DNA: TGTGCCATCAGTGAACAGGGCCCCGGGGATACGCAGTATTTT.

This clone turned up a few times. The V call is TRBV30, the J call TRBJ2-5; D might be TRBD1 (6 bases). Germline values: CDR1 GTSNPN, CDR2 SVGIG (reference sequence). Trimming removed 4 bases at V and 7 bases at J, with 16 bases between. This CDR3 has 13 amino acids. DNA for the CDR3: TGTGCCTGGATCTCCGACAGGTCCAGGACCCAGTACTTC. It codes for CAWISDRSRTQYF.

The genes are TRBV28 and TRBJ1-6; D is ambiguous. Germline V gene data show CDR1 as MDHEN and CDR2 as SYDVKM. The CDR3 spans 13 residues. V lost 2 bases and J lost 9, with 8 bases in between. The CDR3 here is CASSLGFGSPLHF. Here the CDR3 DNA reads TGTGCCAGCAGTTTAGGGTTCGGTTCACCCCTCCACTTT.

This chain uses TRBV5-1 with TRBJ1-3; no definite D call. This CDR3 region has 13 residues. The V end lost 5 bases, the J end lost 1 base, and 7 bases lay between the germline ends. Germline CDR1 SGHRS, CDR2 YFSETQ. The CDR3 region is CASRSNSGNTIYF. CDR3 bases: TGCGCCAGCAGGTCTAATTCTGGAAACACCATATATTTT.

The gene calls are TRBV18 and TRBJ2-7, with D unclear. Per the germline V gene, CDR1 is KGHSH and CDR2 is LQKENI. V was cut by 3 bases and J by 0 bases, with 9 bases left in between. The CDR3 extends over 14 amino acids. CDR3 loop: CASSPPGPSYEQYF. The CDR3 coding sequence is TGTGCCAGCTCACCTCCCGGTCCCTCCTACGAGCAGTACTTC.

The genes are TRBV6-5 and TRBJ1-4, with 7 positions matching TRBD1. The CDR3 totals 14 residues. J gave up 6 bases and V 6 bases, and 7 bases lay outside the gene matches. In germline, CDR1 is MNHEY, CDR2 SVGAGI. The CDR3 is CASSKQRGHEKLFF. CDR3 nucleotide sequence: TGTGCCAGCAGCAAACAGAGGGGGCATGAAAAACTGTTTTTT.

This clone has only one observation. J is TRBJ2-3 and V is TRBV11-2; TRBD2 matches at 14 bases. The germline V gene encodes CDR1 SGHAT and CDR2 FQNNGV. The trim removed 5 bases at V and 6 bases at J, leaving 10 bases unmatched. The CDR3 consists of 17 residues. CDR3 residues: CASSPWTSGGPGDTQYF. The CDR3 nucleotides are TGTGCCAGCAGCCCATGGACTAGCGGGGGGCCGGGGGATACGCAGTATTTT.

The chain links TRBV9 to TRBJ2-3; the match to TRBD1 covers 7 bases. The CDR3 sequence is 18 residues long. Losses at the gene ends were 0 bases for V and 4 bases for J; bases not matched to a gene: 14. Germline CDR1 and CDR2: SGDLS and YYNGEE. The CDR3 DNA reads as TGTGCCAGCAGCGTAGGCCTAGGGGGCGGGTATTCGTCAGATACGCAGTATTTT. Its protein is CASSVGLGGGYSSDTQYF.

V usage is TRBV6-2 or TRBV6-3 and J usage is TRBJ1-6, with D perhaps TRBD1 (5 bases). V lost 6 bases and J 9 bases, leaving 9 bases between the germline ends. From germline, CDR1 is MNHEY and CDR2 SVGEGT. CDR3 size: 12 residues. CDR3 in amino acids: CASSAGSSPLHF. The CDR3 nucleotides read TGTGCCAGCAGCGCAGGGTCTTCACCCCTCCACTTT.

Note on this clone: This CDR3 is also generated by other DNA sequences in the sample. The rearrangement links TRBV18 to TRBJ1-2, with TRBD1 identical over 7 bases. This CDR3 has 13 residues. Per the germline V gene, CDR1 is KGHSH and CDR2 is LQKENI. V gave up 2 bases and J gave up 3 bases; unmatched junction bases: 0. Written as DNA, the CDR3 is TGTGCCAGCTCACCAGACAGGGACTATGGCTACACCTTC. Its protein product is CASSPDRDYGYTF.

The chain is built from TRBV19 and TRBJ1-1; D might be TRBD1 (5 bases). V was shortened by 4 bases and J by 3 bases, with 12 bases between the two germline ends. The CDR3 runs 14 residues. Germline CDR1 and CDR2: LNHDA and SQIVND (reference sequence). The CDR3, as DNA: TGTGCCAGTAGTAATCCAGGGAGCCACACTGAAGCTTTCTTT. Its protein product is CASSNPGSHTEAFF.

The chain has TRBV11-2 and TRBJ1-2; tentative D call: TRBD1 (5 bases). Germline V gene sequence: CDR1 SGHAT, CDR2 FQNNGV. The CDR3 has 14 residues. Trimming took 5 bases from V and 3 from J, leaving 13 bases between them. CDR3 residues: CASSPRRGYYGYTF. For the CDR3, the DNA is TGTGCCAGCAGCCCCCGCCGGGGCTACTATGGCTACACCTTC.

The CDR3 DNA sequence: TGTGCCAGCGCGGGACAATACTACTATGGCTACACCTTC. Translating it yields CASAGQYYYGYTF. V and J are TRBV5-8 and TRBJ1-2, with D possibly TRBD1 on 6 matching bases. The length of the CDR3 is 13 residues. Trimming removed 7 bases at V and 3 bases at J, with 13 bases between. Germline values: CDR1 SGHTS, CDR2 YDEGEE. The entire variable domain, with the rest obtained from reference TRBV5-8 and TRBJ1-2, is as follows: EAGVTQSPTHLIKTRGQQATLRCSPISGHTSVYWYQQALGLGLQFLLWYDEGEERNRGNFPPRFSGRQFPNYSSELNVNALELEDSALYLCASAGQYYYGYTFGSGTRLTVV.

This chain joins TRBV2 and TRBJ1-1; D is possibly TRBD1 (6 bases). The CDR3 length is 13 residues. CDR1 SNHLY and CDR2 FYNNEI come from the germline V gene. Trimming took off 2 bases at V and 9 bases at J, with 13 bases between the two ends. CDR3: CASSELGGTKAFF. The CDR3 DNA reads TGTGCCAGCAGTGAATTGGGGGGGACAAAAGCTTTCTTT.

The gene calls are TRBV7-8 and TRBJ1-5; no reliable D call. Between the trimmed V and J ends, which lost 0 bases and 0 bases, there was a span of 3 bases. Germline V gene sequence: CDR1 SGHVS, CDR2 FQNEAQ. The CDR3 covers 14 residues. CDR3 sequence reads: CASSLAHSNQPQHF. Written as DNA, the CDR3 is TGTGCCAGCAGCTTAGCTCATAGCAATCAGCCCCAGCATTTT.

This chain connects TRBV3-1 (or the pseudogene TRBV3-2) to TRBJ1-5; possibly TRBD1 for D (6 bases). The CDR3 length is 19 residues. CDR1 and CDR2 (germline): LGHDT, YNNKEL (reference sequence). The V gene lost 1 base and the J gene lost 0 bases, with 19 bases spanning the gap. In nucleotides, the CDR3 is TGTGCCAGCAGCCAAGGATACACAGGGAGGGGACATAGCAATCAGCCCCAGCATTTT. Its translation: CASSQGYTGRGHSNQPQHF.

The genes are TRBV3-1 (or the pseudogene TRBV3-2) and TRBJ1-5, with D uncertain. The CDR3 covers 12 residues. V was shortened by 5 bases and J by 7 bases, with 9 bases between the two germline ends. Germline V gives CDR1 LGHDT, CDR2 YNNKEL (reference sequence). CDR3 loop: CASSSGRQPQHF. The CDR3 nucleotides read TGTGCCAGCAGCAGCGGTAGGCAGCCCCAGCATTTT.

The chain is built from TRBV6-6 and TRBJ1-1; D is perhaps TRBD1 (5 bases). Germline CDR1 reads MNHNY; CDR2 reads SVGAGI (reference sequence). V lost 5 bases, J lost 1 base, and 14 bases lay in between. There are 15 residues in the CDR3. The CDR3 DNA reads TGTGCCAGCAGTCCTGGTGGGGGTGGGAACACTGAAGCTTTCTTT. Translation: CASSPGGGGNTEAFF.